There are a few counts of the clone carrying this T cell receptor (beta chain). Its target is unknown. Data came from immunoSEQ multiplex PCR; TCRdb stores just in-frame clones and leaves some out. The data show more than 35,000 clones, with roughly 77% seen just once and approximately 21% held by the top ten. This entry belongs to a study of T cell responses to AZD1222 COVID-19 vaccine. Points from the study as a whole: Unmutated regions of variants are reportedly targeted by nearly half of spike-specific TCRs. At study baseline, merely a handful of AZD1222 recipients were seropositive. Increased Spike-specific TCR breadth and depth were observed after two AZD1222 doses. In a largely white British group with more females than males, clonal diversity was possibly underestimated.

Germline V gene sequence: CDR1 MNHNY, CDR2 SVGAGI (reference sequence). The CDR3 is made up of 15 amino acids. V was trimmed by 2 bases and J by 7 bases, leaving 12 bases between them. The specimen comprised peripheral blood, sampled 28 days after the second dose of the MenACWY control vaccine. The sequence derives from an adult who received the MenACWY meningococcal vaccine as a control. This sequence joins TRBV6-6 and TRBJ1-6; D may be TRBD1 (5 bases). CDR3 in amino acids: CASSYGQGRNSPLHF. The CDR3, as DNA: TGTGCCAGCAGTTACGGGCAGGGTCGGAATTCACCCCTCCACTTT.